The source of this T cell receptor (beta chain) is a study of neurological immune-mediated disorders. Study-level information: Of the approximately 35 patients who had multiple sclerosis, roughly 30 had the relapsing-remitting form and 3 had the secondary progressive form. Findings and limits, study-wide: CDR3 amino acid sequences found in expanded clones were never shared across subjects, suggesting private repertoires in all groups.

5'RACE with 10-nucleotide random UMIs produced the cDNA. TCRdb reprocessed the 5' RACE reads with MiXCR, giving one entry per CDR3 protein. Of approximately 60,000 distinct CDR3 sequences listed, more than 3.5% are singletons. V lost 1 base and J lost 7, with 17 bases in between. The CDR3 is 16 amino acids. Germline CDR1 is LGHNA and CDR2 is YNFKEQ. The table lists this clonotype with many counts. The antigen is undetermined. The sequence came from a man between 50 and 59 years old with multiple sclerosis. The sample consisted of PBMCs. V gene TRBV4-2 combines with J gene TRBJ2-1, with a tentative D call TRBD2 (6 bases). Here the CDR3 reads CASSQVGGTRENEQFF. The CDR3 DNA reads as TGTGCCAGCAGCCAAGTCGGCGGGACTCGGGAGAATGAGCAGTTCTTC.